This TCR beta chain stems from a study of control samples from healthy donors and cancer patients (dated by TCRdb to the early 2020s). A note on this clone: Its specific antigen is unknown. No much larger clonotype is one base removed from it; base qualities were not supplied.

Preparation of the library involved the immunoSEQ multiplex PCR assay. Here the immuneACCESS table is served through TCRdb, limited to in-frame sequences with V and J called. Missing clones are a known gap in these copies; in checked studies unresolved V genes cover under half, and the rest lacks a known reason. Here the sample has 20,000 to 25,000 clones; roughly 83% occur a single time. The ten top clones hold under 35% of the sample. The CDR3 numbers 18 residues from cysteine through phenylalanine. Solely the CDR3 DNA is kept, with 54 bases framed from the first base. Via the germline V gene, CDR1 is SGHNT and CDR2 YENEEA. Deletion took 2 bases off V and 5 bases off J, with a span of 24 bases between the germline ends.

The rearranged chain carries TRBV11-3 and TRBJ2-5, with a weak D call of TRBD1 (7 bases match). Sequencing used PBMCs. The receptor was isolated from a man between 60 and 70 years old with head and neck cancer. The sequence in DNA is TGTGCCAGCAGCTTACCCCAAGGTATCGGAGGGGGCCTGGAGACCCAGTACTTC. It translates to CASSLPQGIGGGLETQYF.